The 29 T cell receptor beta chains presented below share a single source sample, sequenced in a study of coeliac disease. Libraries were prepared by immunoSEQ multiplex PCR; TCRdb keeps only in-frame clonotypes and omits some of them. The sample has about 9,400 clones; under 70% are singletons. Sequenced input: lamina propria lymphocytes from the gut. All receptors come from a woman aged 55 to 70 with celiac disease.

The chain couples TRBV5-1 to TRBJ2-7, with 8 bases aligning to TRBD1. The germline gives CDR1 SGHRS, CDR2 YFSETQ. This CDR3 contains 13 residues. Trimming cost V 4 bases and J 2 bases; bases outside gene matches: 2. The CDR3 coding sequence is TGCGCCAGCAGCGGGGGACAGGCCTACGAGCAGTACTTC. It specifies CASSGGQAYEQYF.

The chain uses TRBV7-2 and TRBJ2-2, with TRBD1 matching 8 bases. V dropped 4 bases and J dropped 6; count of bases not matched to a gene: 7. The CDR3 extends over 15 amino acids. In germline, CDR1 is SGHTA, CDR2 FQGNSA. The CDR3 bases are TGTGCCAGCAGCTCCAGGGGGCGGCGGGCCGGGGAGCTGTTTTTT. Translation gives CASSSRGRRAGELFF.

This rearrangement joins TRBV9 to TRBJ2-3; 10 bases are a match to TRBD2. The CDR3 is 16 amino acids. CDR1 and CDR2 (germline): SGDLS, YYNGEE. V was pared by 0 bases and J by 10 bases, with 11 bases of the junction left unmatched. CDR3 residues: CASSVAWASGRGAQYF. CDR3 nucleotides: TGTGCCAGCAGCGTAGCTTGGGCTAGCGGGAGAGGAGCGCAGTATTTT. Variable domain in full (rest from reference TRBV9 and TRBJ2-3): DSGVTQTPKHLITATGQRVTLRCSPRSGDLSVYWYQQSLDQGLQFLIQYYNGEERAKGNILERFSAQQFPDLHSELNLSSLELGDSALYFCASSVAWASGRGAQYFGPGTRLTVL.

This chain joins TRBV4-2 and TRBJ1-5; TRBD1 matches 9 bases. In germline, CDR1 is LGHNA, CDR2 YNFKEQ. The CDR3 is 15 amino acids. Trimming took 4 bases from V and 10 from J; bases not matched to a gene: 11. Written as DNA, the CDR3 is TGTGCCAGCAGCCCGAGGGGGACAGGGATCTCCCCCCAGCATTTT. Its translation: CASSPRGTGISPQHF.

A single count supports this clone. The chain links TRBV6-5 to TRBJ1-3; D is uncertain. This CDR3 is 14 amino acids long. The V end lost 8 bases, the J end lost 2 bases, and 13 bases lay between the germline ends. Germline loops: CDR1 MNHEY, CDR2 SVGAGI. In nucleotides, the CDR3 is TGTGCCAGCTCCGTCCGAGGGACTGGAAACACCATATATTTT. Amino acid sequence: CASSVRGTGNTIYF.

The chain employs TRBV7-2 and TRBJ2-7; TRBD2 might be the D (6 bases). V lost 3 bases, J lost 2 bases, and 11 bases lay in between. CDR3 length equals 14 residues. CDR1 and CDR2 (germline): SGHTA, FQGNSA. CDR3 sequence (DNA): TGTGCCAGCAGCTTGTCCCCGGGGGCCTACGAGCAGTACTTC. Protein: CASSLSPGAYEQYF.

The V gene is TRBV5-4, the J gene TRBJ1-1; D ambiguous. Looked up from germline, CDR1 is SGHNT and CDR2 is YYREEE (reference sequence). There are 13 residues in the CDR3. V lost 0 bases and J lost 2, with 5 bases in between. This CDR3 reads CASSLAGNTEAFF. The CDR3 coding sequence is TGTGCCAGCAGCTTGGCAGGTAACACTGAAGCTTTCTTT.

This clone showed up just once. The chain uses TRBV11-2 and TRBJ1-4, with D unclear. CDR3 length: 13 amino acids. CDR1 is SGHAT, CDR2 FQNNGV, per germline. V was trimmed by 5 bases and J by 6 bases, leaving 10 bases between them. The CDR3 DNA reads TGTGCCAGCAGCGTGAGCACAGATGAAAAACTGTTTTTT. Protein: CASSVSTDEKLFF.

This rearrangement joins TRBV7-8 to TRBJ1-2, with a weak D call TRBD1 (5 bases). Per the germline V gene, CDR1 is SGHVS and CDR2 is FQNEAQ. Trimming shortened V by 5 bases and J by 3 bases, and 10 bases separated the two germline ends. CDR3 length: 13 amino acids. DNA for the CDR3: TGTGCCAGCAGCCATCGACAGTACTATGGCTACACCTTC. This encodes CASSHRQYYGYTF.

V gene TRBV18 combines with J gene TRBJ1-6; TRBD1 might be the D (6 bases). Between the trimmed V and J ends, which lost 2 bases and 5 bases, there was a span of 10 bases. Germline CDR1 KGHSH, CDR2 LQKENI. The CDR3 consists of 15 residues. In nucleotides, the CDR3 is TGTGCCAGCTCACCAACCGGGACAAATAATTCACCCCTCCACTTT. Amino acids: CASSPTGTNNSPLHF.

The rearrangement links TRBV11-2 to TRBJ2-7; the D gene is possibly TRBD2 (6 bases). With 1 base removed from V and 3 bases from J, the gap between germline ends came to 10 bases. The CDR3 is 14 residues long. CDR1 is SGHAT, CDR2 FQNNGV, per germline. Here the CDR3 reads CASSLGGDGYEQYF. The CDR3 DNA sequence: TGTGCCAGCAGCTTAGGCGGGGACGGCTACGAGCAGTACTTC.

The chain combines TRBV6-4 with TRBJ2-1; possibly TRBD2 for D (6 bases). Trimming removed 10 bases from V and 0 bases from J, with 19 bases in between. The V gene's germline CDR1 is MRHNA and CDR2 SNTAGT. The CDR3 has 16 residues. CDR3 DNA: TGTGCCACCACAGCGGGCAAGACGAGCTCCTACAATGAGCAGTTCTTC. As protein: CATTAGKTSSYNEQFF.

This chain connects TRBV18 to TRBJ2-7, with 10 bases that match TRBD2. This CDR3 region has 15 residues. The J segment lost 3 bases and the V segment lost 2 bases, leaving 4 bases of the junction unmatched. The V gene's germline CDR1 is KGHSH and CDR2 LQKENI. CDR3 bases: TGTGCCAGCTCACCAATAGCGGGAGGACTCTACGAGCAGTACTTC. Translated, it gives CASSPIAGGLYEQYF.

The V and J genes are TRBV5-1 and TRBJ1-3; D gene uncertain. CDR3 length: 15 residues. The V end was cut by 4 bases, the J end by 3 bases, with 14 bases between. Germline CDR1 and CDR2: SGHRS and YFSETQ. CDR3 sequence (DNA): TGCGCCAGCAGCCTGGGGTCGGGAGATGGAAACACCATATATTTT. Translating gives CASSLGSGDGNTIYF.

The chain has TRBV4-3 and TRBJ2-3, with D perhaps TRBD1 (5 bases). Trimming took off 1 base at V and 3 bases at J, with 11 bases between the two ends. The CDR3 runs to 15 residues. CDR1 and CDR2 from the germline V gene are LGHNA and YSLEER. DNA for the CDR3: TGCGCCAGCAGCCAAGCGTGGGCAGGGACAGATACGCAGTATTTT. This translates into CASSQAWAGTDTQYF.

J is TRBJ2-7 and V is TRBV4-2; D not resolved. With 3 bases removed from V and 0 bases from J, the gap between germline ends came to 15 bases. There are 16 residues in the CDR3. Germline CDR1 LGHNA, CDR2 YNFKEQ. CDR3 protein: CASSQPSGSLSYEQYF. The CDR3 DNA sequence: TGTGCCAGCAGCCAGCCATCAGGCTCCCTCTCCTACGAGCAGTACTTC.

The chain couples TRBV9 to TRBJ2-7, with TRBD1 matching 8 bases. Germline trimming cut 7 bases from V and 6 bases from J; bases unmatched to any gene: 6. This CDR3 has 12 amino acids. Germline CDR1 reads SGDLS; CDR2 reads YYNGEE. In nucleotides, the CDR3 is TGTGCCAGCTCCGGACAGGGATCCGAGCAGTACTTC. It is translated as CASSGQGSEQYF.

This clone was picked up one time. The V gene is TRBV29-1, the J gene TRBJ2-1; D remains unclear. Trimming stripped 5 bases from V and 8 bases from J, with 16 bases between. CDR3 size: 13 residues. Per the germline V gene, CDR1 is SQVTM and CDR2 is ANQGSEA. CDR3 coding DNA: TGCAGCGTTCGTGCCCCGGAGAGATATGAGCAGTTCTTC. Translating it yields CSVRAPERYEQFF.

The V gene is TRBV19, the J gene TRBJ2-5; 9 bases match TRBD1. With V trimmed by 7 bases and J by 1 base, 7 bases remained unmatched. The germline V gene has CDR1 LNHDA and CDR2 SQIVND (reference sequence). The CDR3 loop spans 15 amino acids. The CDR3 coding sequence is TGTGCCAGTACTGGGACAGGGTGGACCCAAGAGACCCAGTACTTC. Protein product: CASTGTGWTQETQYF.

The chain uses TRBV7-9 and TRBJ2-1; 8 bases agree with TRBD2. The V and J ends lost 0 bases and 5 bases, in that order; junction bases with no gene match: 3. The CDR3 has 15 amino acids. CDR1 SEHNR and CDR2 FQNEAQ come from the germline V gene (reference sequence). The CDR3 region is CASSLASGSHNEQFF. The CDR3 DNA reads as TGTGCCAGCAGCTTAGCGAGCGGGAGCCACAATGAGCAGTTCTTC.

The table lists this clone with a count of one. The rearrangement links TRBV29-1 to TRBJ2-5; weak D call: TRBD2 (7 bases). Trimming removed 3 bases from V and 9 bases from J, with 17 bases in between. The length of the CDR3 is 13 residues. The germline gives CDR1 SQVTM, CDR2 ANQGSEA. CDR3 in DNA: TGCAGCGTTGACACTAGCGAGGGGGGGCCCCAGTACTTC. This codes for CSVDTSEGGPQYF.

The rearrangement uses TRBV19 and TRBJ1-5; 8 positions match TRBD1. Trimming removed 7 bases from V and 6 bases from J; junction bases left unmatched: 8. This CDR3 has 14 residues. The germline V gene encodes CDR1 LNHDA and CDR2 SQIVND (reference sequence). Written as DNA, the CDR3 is TGTGCCAGTACAACAGGGGGGTACAGTCAGCCCCAGCATTTT. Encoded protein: CASTTGGYSQPQHF.

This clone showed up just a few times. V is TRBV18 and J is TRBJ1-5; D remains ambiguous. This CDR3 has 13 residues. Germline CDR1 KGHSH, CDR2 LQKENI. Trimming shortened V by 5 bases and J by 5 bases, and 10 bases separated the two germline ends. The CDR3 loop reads CASSIRRDQPQHF. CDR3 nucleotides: TGTGCCAGCTCAATTAGGAGGGATCAGCCCCAGCATTTT.

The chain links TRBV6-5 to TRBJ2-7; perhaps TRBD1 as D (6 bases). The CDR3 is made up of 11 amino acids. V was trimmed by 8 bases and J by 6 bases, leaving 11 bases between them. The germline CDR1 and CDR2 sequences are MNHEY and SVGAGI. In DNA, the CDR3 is TGTGCCAGCCAACAGGGTCCCGAGCAGTACTTC. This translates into CASQQGPEQYF.

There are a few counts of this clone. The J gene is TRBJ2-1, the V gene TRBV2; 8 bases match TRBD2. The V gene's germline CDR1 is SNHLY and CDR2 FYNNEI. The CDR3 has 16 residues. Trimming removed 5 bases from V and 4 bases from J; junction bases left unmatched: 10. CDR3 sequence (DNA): TGTGCCAGCAGTCGGGCGGGAGGCCACCCATACAATGAGCAGTTCTTC. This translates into CASSRAGGHPYNEQFF.

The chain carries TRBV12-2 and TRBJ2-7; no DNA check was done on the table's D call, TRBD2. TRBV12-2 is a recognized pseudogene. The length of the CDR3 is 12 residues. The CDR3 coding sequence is TGTGCAAGTCGCTTATGGGTAGCCGAGCAGTACTTC. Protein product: CASRLWVAEQYF.

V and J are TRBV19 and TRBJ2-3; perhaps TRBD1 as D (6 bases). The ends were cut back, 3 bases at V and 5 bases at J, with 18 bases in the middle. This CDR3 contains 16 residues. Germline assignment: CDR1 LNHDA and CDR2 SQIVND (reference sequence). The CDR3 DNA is TGTGCCAGTAGTATGGGGGCGGTCTCTGCCCAAGATACGCAGTATTTT. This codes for CASSMGAVSAQDTQYF.

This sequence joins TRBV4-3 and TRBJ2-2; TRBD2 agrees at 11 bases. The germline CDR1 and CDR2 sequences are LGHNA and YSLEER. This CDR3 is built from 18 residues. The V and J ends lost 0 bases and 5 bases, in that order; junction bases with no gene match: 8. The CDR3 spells CASSQEVAGGTGTGELFF. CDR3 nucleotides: TGCGCCAGCAGCCAAGAAGTAGCGGGGGGGACGGGAACCGGGGAGCTGTTTTTT.

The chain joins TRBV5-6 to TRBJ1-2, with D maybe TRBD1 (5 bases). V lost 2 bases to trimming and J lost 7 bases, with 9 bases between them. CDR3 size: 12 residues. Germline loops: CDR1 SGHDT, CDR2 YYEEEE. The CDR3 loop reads CASSFQGIGYTF. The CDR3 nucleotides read TGTGCCAGCAGCTTCCAGGGAATTGGCTACACCTTC.